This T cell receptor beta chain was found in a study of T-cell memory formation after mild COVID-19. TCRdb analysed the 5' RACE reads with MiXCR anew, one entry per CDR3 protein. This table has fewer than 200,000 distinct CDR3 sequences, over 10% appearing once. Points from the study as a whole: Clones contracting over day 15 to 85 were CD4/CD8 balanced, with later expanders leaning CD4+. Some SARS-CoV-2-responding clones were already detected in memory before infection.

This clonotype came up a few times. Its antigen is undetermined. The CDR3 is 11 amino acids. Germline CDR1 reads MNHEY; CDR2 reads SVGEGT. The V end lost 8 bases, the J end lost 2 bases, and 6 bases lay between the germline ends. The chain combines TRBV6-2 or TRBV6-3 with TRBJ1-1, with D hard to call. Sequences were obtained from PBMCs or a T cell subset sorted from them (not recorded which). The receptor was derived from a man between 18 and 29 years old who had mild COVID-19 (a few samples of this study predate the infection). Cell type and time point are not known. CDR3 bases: TGTGCCAGCGGGTATAACACTGAAGCTTTCTTT. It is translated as CASGYNTEAFF.